Shown below are 6 T cell receptor beta chains from a single sample sequenced in a study of T cells in Graves' hyperthyroidism and ophthalmopathy. Amplified regions were TCR beta CDR3 sequences from RNA transcripts. The HTBI primer set drove a first-round RT-PCR of the TCR CDR3. TCRdb re-called the multiplex PCR reads with MiXCR, one entry per CDR3 protein. The sample consists of hundreds of thousands of distinct CDR3 sequences, 11% to 15% of them appearing once. The sample taken for sequencing was blood. The receptors originated from a woman younger than 45 with Graves' hyperthyroidism that later progressed to Graves' ophthalmopathy.

In its sample, this clonotype was seen many times. The genes are TRBV20-1 and TRBJ2-5, with D maybe TRBD2 (6 bases). The V end lost 3 bases, the J end lost 9 bases, and 11 bases lay between the germline ends. The CDR3 contains 11 residues. Per germline, CDR1 DFQATT and CDR2 SNEGSKA (reference sequence). CDR3 bases: TGCAGTGCTAGGGGGTGGGGGGCCCAGTACTTC. This encodes CSARGWGAQYF.

This clonotype was picked up many times. The chain carries TRBV2 and TRBJ2-2; TRBD1 matches at 9 bases. Germline CDR1 is SNHLY and CDR2 is FYNNEI. The CDR3 has 15 amino acids. J was trimmed by 1 base and V by 6 bases; bases with no gene match: 3. The CDR3 here is CASRRDRENTGELFF. The CDR3 DNA is TGTGCCAGCAGGAGGGACAGGGAGAACACCGGGGAGCTGTTTTTT.

This clonotype was found once. The genes are TRBV5-6 and TRBJ2-1; no reliable D call. The CDR3 runs to 13 residues. V dropped 1 base and J dropped 9 bases, with 11 bases sitting between them. Germline V gene sequence: CDR1 SGHDT, CDR2 YYEEEE. CDR3 DNA sequence: TGTGCCAGCAGCTTGACGAAAGACACTGAGCAGTTCTTC. It is translated as CASSLTKDTEQFF.

This clonotype was seen a handful of times. The chain combines TRBV24-1 with TRBJ2-2; TRBD1 might be the D (6 bases). Trimming cost V 4 bases and J 8 bases, with 13 bases left between them. The CDR3 is 14 residues long. Germline values: CDR1 KGHDR, CDR2 SFDVKD. The CDR3 is CATSDLTGYGELFF. The CDR3 nucleotides read TGTGCCACCAGTGACCTGACAGGTTATGGGGAGCTGTTTTTT.

This chain uses TRBV30 with TRBJ2-5, with 7 bases that match TRBD2. The germline gives CDR1 GTSNPN, CDR2 SVGIG (reference sequence). V was clipped by 2 bases and J by 3 bases; unmatched bases: 6. CDR3 length: 14 amino acids. In nucleotides, the CDR3 is TGTGCCTGGAGTTGGGGGGGGGGAGAAGAGACCCAGTACTTC. It translates to CAWSWGGGEETQYF.

Concerning this clonotype itself: A read error is possible here, since a much larger clone lies one base away. The rearrangement uses TRBV7-9 and TRBJ2-2; possible D gene TRBD2, 5 bases. The V gene's germline CDR1 is SEHNR and CDR2 FQNEAQ (reference sequence). The CDR3 sequence is 13 residues long. V was trimmed by 5 bases and J by 6 bases, leaving 10 bases between them. The CDR3 protein is CASSQERAGELFF. Here the CDR3 DNA reads TGTGCCAGCAGCCAAGAGAGGGCCGGGGAGCTGTTTTTT.